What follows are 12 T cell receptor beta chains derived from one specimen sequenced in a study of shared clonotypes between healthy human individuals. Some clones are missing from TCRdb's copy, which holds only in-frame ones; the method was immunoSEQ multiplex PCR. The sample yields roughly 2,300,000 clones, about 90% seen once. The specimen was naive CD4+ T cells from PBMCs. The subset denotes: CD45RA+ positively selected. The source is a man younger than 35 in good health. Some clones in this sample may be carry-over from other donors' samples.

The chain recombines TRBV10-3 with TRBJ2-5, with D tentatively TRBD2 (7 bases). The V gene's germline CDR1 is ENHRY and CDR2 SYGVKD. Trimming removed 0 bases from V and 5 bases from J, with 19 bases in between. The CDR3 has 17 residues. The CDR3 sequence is CAISESSPGGSLETQYF. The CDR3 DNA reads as TGTGCCATCAGTGAGTCGAGTCCGGGGGGCTCTCTGGAGACCCAGTACTTC.

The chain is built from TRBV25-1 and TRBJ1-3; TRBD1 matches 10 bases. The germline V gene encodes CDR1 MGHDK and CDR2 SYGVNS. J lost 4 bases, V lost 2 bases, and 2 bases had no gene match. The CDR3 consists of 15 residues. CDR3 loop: CASSEGTGVGNTIYF. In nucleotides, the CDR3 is TGTGCCAGCAGTGAAGGGACAGGGGTCGGAAACACCATATATTTT.

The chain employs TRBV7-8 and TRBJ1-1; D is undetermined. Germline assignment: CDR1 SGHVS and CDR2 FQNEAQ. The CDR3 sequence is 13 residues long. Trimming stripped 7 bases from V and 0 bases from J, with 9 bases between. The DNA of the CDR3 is TGTGCCAGCACCGCGGGGATGAACACTGAAGCTTTCTTT. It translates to CASTAGMNTEAFF. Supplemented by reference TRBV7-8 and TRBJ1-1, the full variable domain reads GAGVSQSPRYKVAKRGQDVALRCDPISGHVSLFWYQQALGQGPEFLTYFQNEAQLDKSGLPSDRFFAERPEGSVSTLKIQRTQQEDSAVYLCASTAGMNTEAFFGQGTRLTVV.

Here the CDR3 DNA reads TGTGCCAGCAGTTACAGGACGGGGGCCAACGTCCTGACTTTC. Encoded protein: CASSYRTGANVLTF. The V gene is TRBV6-6, the J gene TRBJ2-6; no clear D gene. V was cut by 2 bases and J by 4 bases, with 6 bases left in between. The CDR3 covers 14 residues. The V gene's germline CDR1 is MNHNY and CDR2 SVGAGI (reference sequence).

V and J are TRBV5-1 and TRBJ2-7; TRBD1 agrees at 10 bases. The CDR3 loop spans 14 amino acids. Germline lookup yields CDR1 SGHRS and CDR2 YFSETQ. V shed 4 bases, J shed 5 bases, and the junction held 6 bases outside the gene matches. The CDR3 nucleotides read TGCGCCAGCAGCCCCGGACAGGGGGTGCACGAGCAGTACTTC. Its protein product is CASSPGQGVHEQYF.

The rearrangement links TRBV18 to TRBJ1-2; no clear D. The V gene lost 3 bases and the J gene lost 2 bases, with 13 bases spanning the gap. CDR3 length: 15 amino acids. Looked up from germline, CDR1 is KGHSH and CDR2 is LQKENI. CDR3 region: CASSPLELPNYGYTF. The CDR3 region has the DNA TGTGCCAGCTCACCCTTGGAGTTGCCCAACTATGGCTACACCTTC. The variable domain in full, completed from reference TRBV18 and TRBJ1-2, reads NAGVMQNPRHLVRRRGQEARLRCSPMKGHSHVYWYRQLPEEGLKFMVYLQKENIIDESGMPKERFSAEFPKEGPSILRIQQVVRGDSAAYFCASSPLELPNYGYTFGSGTRLTVV.

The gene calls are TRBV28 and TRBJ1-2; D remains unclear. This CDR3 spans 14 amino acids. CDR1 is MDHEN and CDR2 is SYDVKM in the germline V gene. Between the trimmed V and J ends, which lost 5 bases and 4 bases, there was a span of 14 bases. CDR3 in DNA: TGTGCCAGCAGTCTACACGGAATTGGCTATGGCTACACCTTC. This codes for CASSLHGIGYGYTF.

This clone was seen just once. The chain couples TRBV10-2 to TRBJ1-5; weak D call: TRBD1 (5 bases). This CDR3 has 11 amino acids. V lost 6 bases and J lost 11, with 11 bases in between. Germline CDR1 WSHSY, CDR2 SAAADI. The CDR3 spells CASSGGTAQHF. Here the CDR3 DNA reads TGCGCCAGCAGCGGAGGGACGGCCCAGCATTTT.

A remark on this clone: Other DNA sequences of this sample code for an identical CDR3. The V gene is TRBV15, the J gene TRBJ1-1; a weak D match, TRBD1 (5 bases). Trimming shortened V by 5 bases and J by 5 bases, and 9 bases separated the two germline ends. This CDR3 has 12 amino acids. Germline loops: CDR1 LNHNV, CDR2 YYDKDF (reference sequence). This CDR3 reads CATSVAGTEAFF. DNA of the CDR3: TGTGCCACCAGCGTCGCAGGGACTGAAGCTTTCTTT. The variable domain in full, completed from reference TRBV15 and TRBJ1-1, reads DAMVIQNPRYQVTQFGKPVTLSCSQTLNHNVMYWYQQKSSQAPKLLFHYYDKDFNNEADTPDNFQSRRPNTSFCFLDIRSPGLGDTAMYLCATSVAGTEAFFGQGTRLTVV.

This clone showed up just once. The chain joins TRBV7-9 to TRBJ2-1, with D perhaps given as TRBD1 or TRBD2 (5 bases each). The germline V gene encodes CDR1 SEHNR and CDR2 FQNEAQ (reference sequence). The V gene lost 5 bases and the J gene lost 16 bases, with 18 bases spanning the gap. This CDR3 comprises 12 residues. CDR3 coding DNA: TGTGCCAGCAGCCCCCAGGGCGGCGACTATTTCTTC. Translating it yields CASSPQGGDYFF.

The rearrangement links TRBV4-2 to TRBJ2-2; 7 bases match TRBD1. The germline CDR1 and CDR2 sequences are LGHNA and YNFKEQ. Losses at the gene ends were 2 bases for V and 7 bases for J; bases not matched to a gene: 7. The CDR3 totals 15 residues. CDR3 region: CASSQQGDVSGELFF. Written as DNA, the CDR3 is TGTGCCAGCAGCCAACAGGGGGATGTAAGCGGGGAGCTGTTTTTT.

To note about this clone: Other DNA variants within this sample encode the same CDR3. CDR3 coding DNA: TGTGCCAGCAGCCCGAGGGACAGGGGCTACGAGCAGTACTTC. Its translation is CASSPRDRGYEQYF. The chain carries TRBV6-6 and TRBJ2-7; the match to TRBD1 covers 10 bases. Losses at the gene ends were 6 bases for V and 3 bases for J; bases not matched to a gene: 5. Germline V gene lookup returns CDR1 MNHNY and CDR2 SVGAGI (reference sequence). The CDR3 spans 14 residues.